This T cell receptor beta chain was recorded in a study of blood T cell repertoires in COVID-19. Trimming took 0 bases from V and 4 from J, leaving 13 bases between them. This CDR3 has 15 amino acids. In germline, CDR1 is SGHRS, CDR2 YFSETQ. Original processing methods: From reference gene primer amplification, estimates of nucleated cell counts were derived. Repertoires were generated with immunoSEQ multiplex PCR, while TCRdb's copy carries only in-frame clones and drops some. The D gene and trimming were derived from the DNA, and the V and J assignments and clone size from that table. The sample shows about 150,000 clones, about 85% of them seen only once.

This rearrangement joins TRBV5-1 to TRBJ2-5; weak D call: TRBD1 (5 bases). This receptor was taken from an elderly man with COVID-19, enrolled during active disease. Sequencing was carried out using peripheral blood. As DNA, the CDR3 is TGCGCCAGCAGCTTGGGGGAACTTGACAGAGAGACCCAGTACTTC. It translates to CASSLGELDRETQYF.